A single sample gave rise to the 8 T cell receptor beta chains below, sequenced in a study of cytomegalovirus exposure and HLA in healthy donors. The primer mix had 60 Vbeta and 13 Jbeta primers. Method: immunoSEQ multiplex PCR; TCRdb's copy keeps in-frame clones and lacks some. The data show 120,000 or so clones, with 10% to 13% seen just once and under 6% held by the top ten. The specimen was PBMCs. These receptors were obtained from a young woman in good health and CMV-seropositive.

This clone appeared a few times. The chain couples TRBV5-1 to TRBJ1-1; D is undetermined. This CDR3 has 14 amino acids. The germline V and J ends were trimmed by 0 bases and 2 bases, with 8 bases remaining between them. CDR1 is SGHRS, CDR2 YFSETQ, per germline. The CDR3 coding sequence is TGCGCCAGCAGCTTGGCAGTGCAAAACACTGAAGCTTTCTTT. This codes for CASSLAVQNTEAFF.

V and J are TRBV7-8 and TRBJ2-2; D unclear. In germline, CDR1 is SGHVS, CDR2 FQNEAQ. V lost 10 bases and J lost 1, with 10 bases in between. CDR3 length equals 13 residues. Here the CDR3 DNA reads TGTGCCATCTCATTAGAGAACACCGGGGAGCTGTTTTTT. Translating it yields CAISLENTGELFF.

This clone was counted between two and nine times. The CDR3 bases are TGTGCCAGTAGCACACTAGCGGCGATGGATACGCAGTATTTT. It yields the protein CASSTLAAMDTQYF. This chain links TRBV19 with TRBJ2-3; TRBD2 agrees at 8 bases. The germline V gene has CDR1 LNHDA and CDR2 SQIVND (reference sequence). V dropped 6 bases and J dropped 6; count of bases not matched to a gene: 8. The CDR3 loop spans 14 amino acids.

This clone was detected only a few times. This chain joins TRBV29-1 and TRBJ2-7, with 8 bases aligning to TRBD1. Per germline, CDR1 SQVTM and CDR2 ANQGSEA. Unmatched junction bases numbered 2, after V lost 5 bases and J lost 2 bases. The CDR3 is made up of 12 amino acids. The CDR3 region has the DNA TGCAGCGTTAAGGGACAGGCCTACGAGCAGTACTTC. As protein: CSVKGQAYEQYF.

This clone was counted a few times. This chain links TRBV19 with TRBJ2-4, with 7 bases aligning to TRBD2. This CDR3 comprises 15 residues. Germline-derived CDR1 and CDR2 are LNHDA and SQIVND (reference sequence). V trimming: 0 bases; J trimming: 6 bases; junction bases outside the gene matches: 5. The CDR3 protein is CASSIEGGKLNIQYF. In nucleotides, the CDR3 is TGTGCCAGTAGTATAGAGGGGGGGAAATTAAACATTCAGTACTTC.

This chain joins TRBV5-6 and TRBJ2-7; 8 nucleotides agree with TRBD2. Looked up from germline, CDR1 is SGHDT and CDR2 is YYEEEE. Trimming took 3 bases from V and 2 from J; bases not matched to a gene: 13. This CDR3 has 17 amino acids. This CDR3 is CASSSWRGAGGPYEQYF. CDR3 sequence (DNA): TGTGCCAGCAGCTCCTGGCGGGGGGCGGGGGGTCCCTACGAGCAGTACTTC.

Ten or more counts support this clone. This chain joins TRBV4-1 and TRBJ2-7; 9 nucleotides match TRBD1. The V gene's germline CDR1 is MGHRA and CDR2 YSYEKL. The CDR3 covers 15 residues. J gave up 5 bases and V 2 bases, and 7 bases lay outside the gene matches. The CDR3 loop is CASSQSGQGKDEQYF. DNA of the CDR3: TGCGCCAGCAGCCAATCGGGACAGGGTAAAGACGAGCAGTACTTC.

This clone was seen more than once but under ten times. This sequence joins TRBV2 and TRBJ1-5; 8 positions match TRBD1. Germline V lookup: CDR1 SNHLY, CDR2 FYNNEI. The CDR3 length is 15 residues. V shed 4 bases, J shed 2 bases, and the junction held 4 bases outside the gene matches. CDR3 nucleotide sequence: TGTGCCAGCAGTGCGGAGACAGGGGGCAATCAGCCCCAGCATTTT. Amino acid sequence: CASSAETGGNQPQHF.